These 26 T cell receptor beta chains were all obtained from the same sample, sequenced in a study of blood T cells in healthy people across ages (dated by TCRdb to the mid-2010s). The library came from 5' RACE. The instrument was an Illumina HiSeq 2500. The second PCR ran for roughly 7 to 12 cycles and used a J-beta primer mix along with a sample-barcoded 5' primer. TCRdb reprocessed the public reads (quality trimming at Q25 with fastp, clone calling with MiXCR) and kept in-frame beta chains. Entries are consolidated by CDR3 protein sequence, retaining the most common genes and DNA. Within this sample are around 820,000 distinct CDR3 sequences, with 25% of them counted one time only. 3.7% of the sample comes from the top ten. These data also formed part of another study, on T cells of mothers and their children.

The sequencing sample was made of blood. The receptors were sampled from a boy younger than 18 in good health.

The chain couples TRBV5-1 to TRBJ2-5; D is perhaps TRBD2 (6 bases). Looked up from germline, CDR1 is SGHRS and CDR2 is YFSETQ. The CDR3 spans 16 residues. V lost 2 bases to trimming and J lost 3 bases, with 17 bases between them. DNA of the CDR3: TGCGCCAGCAGCTTCGGACTATCTTCGGGCGAAGAGACCCAGTACTTC. Its protein is CASSFGLSSGEETQYF.

This sequence joins TRBV6-5 and TRBJ1-4; D gene uncertain. Between the trimmed V and J ends, which lost 2 bases and 10 bases, there was a span of 8 bases. The CDR3 is 12 residues long. The germline V gene encodes CDR1 MNHEY and CDR2 SVGAGI. CDR3 protein: CASSYRTGKLFF. The CDR3, as DNA: TGTGCCAGCAGTTACCGGACCGGAAAACTGTTTTTT.

The V and J genes are TRBV7-9 and TRBJ2-5; D may be TRBD1 (6 bases). Germline V CDR1 and CDR2: SEHNR, FQNEAQ (reference sequence). The V end lost 10 bases, the J end lost 0 bases, and 18 bases lay between the germline ends. CDR3 length: 15 amino acids. CDR3 loop: CAIRRTELYQETQYF. CDR3 DNA sequence: TGTGCCATCCGGAGGACAGAGCTGTACCAAGAGACCCAGTACTTC.

This clonotype was seen a few times. One end of the junction does not line up with germline, which may come from a read error. J is TRBJ1-6 and V is TRBV25-1, with D tentatively TRBD1 (6 bases). CDR1 MGHDK and CDR2 SYGVNS come from the germline V gene. This CDR3 comprises 16 residues. The CDR3 region has the DNA TGTGCCAGCAGTGATACTTCTCAGGGGACTTGGGCACCTCTCCACTTT. Translated, it gives CASSDTSQGTWAPLHF.

The J gene is TRBJ2-7, the V gene TRBV29-1; D not certain. Germline V gene sequence: CDR1 SQVTM, CDR2 ANQGSEA. The CDR3 loop spans 13 amino acids. V lost 6 bases to trimming and J lost 4 bases, with 16 bases between them. The CDR3 sequence is CSVAAGPPYEQYF. CDR3 DNA: TGCAGCGTGGCGGCAGGACCCCCTTACGAGCAGTACTTC.

This clonotype was counted many times. V usage is TRBV12-3 or TRBV12-4 and J usage is TRBJ2-7; 11 bases agree with TRBD2. The V gene end was trimmed by 3 bases and the J gene end by 2 bases; junction bases not matched to a gene: 3. This CDR3 is built from 15 residues. The CDR3 loop reads CASSFGTSGTYEQYF. The DNA for the CDR3 is TGTGCCAGCAGTTTCGGGACTAGCGGTACCTACGAGCAGTACTTC.

This clonotype was picked up a small number of times. V is TRBV6-6 and J is TRBJ1-1, with TRBD1 matching over 7 bases. Germline CDR1 reads MNHNY; CDR2 reads SVGAGI (reference sequence). The CDR3 consists of 14 residues. V shed 5 bases, J shed 5 bases, and the junction held 8 bases outside the gene matches. The CDR3 coding sequence is TGTGCCAGCAGTCGCGACTCAGGGGGAACTGAAGCTTTCTTT. It yields the protein CASSRDSGGTEAFF.

This clonotype turned up a few times. The gene calls are TRBV30 and TRBJ1-4, with D hard to call. This CDR3 has 13 residues. The V and J ends lost 2 bases and 2 bases respectively, with 6 bases between them. In germline, CDR1 is GTSNPN, CDR2 SVGIG (reference sequence). This CDR3 reads CAWSTGTNEKLFF. The CDR3, as DNA: TGTGCCTGGAGTACGGGGACTAATGAAAAACTGTTTTTT.

The V call is TRBV7-9, the J call TRBJ1-4; unclear D gene. Germline CDR1 SEHNR, CDR2 FQNEAQ (reference sequence). The CDR3 contains 11 residues. Deletions cut 8 bases from V and 5 bases from J, with 6 bases between. The CDR3 spells CASRQNEKLFF. In DNA form, the CDR3 reads TGTGCCAGCCGACAAAATGAAAAACTGTTTTTT. Together with reference TRBV7-9 and TRBJ1-4, the CDR3 gives the full variable domain: DTGVSQNPRHKITKRGQNVTFRCDPISEHNRLYWYRQTLGQGPEFLTYFQNEAQLEKSRLLSDRFSAERPKGSFSTLEIQRTEQGDSAMYLCASRQNEKLFFGSGTQLSVL.

The V and J genes are TRBV11-1 and TRBJ2-1; D not certain. The V gene lost 0 bases and the J gene lost 12 bases, with 18 bases spanning the gap. The CDR3 covers 15 residues. Germline CDR1 is SGHAT and CDR2 is FQDESV (reference sequence). Here the CDR3 DNA reads TGTGCCAGCAGCTTAGCAGATGTAGGGATGACTGCGCAGTTCTTC. Protein product: CASSLADVGMTAQFF.

This clonotype was seen a few times. The chain uses TRBV11-2 and TRBJ1-1, with D unresolved. Trimming took off 0 bases at V and 0 bases at J, with 5 bases between the two ends. The CDR3 has 14 residues. Germline CDR1 is SGHAT and CDR2 is FQNNGV. The CDR3 bases are TGTGCCAGCAGCTTAGACCTATTGAACACTGAAGCTTTCTTT. Amino acid sequence: CASSLDLLNTEAFF.

The chain has TRBV7-6 and TRBJ2-7; possible D gene TRBD2, 6 bases. V lost 3 bases, J lost 1 base, and 16 bases lay in between. Germline V lookup: CDR1 SGHVS, CDR2 FNYEAQ. This CDR3 region has 16 residues. CDR3 protein: CASSFQSIGSSYEQYF. As DNA, the CDR3 is TGTGCCAGCAGCTTCCAATCTATCGGGAGTTCCTACGAGCAGTACTTC. Full variable domain (remainder filled in from reference TRBV7-6 and TRBJ2-7): GAGVSQSPRYKVTKRGQDVALRCDPISGHVSLYWYRQALGQGPEFLTYFNYEAQQDKSGLPNDRFSAERPEGSISTLTIQRTEQRDSAMYRCASSFQSIGSSYEQYFGPGTRLTVT.

This clonotype appeared a few times. The CDR3 reads CASSLRDRAHEQYF. CDR3 DNA sequence: TGTGCCAGCAGCCTCCGGGACAGGGCACACGAGCAGTACTTC. The chain couples TRBV4-2 to TRBJ2-7; 9 bases are a match to TRBD1. From germline, CDR1 is LGHNA and CDR2 YNFKEQ. CDR3 length: 14 amino acids. After removal of 4 bases from V and 5 bases from J, the junction contained 6 bases not matched to a gene.

The chain employs TRBV20-1 and TRBJ2-5; 10 nucleotides agree with TRBD2. The end of the DNA is better explained by TRBJ2-7, so the J call may be wrong. Germline V gives CDR1 DFQATT, CDR2 SNEGSKA (reference sequence). CDR3 size: 14 residues. CDR3 loop: CSAEGLALSYEQYF. For the CDR3, the DNA is TGCAGTGCCGAGGGACTAGCGTTGTCCTACGAGCAGTACTTC.

The chain employs TRBV20-1 and TRBJ2-5; 9 bases agree with TRBD2. J gave up 5 bases and V 0 bases, and 13 bases lay outside the gene matches. Germline CDR1 is DFQATT and CDR2 is SNEGSKA (reference sequence). The CDR3 extends over 17 amino acids. The CDR3 protein is CSARDAASGELGETQYF. The CDR3 nucleotides read TGCAGTGCTAGAGATGCGGCTAGCGGGGAGTTGGGTGAGACCCAGTACTTC.

This clonotype was found a few times. This chain links TRBV7-8 with TRBJ2-5; perhaps TRBD1 as D (8 bases). Germline CDR1 SGHVS, CDR2 FQNEAQ. CDR3 length equals 17 residues. V was clipped by 5 bases and J by 4 bases, with 23 bases between them. CDR3 protein: CASSHPRNRGGGETQYF. CDR3 DNA sequence: TGTGCCAGCAGCCATCCCCGGAACAGGGGGGGAGGAGAGACCCAGTACTTC.

The rearrangement uses TRBV30 and TRBJ1-2; the match to TRBD1 covers 7 bases. The ends lost 1 base at V and 2 bases at J; junction bases unmatched: 7. The CDR3 covers 15 residues. CDR1 is GTSNPN, CDR2 SVGIG, per germline (reference sequence). The CDR3 nucleotides are TGTGCCTGGAGTGGGACAGGCCCTAAAAACTATGGCTACACCTTC. This sequence encodes CAWSGTGPKNYGYTF. The complete variable domain, with remaining parts taken from reference TRBV30 and TRBJ1-2, reads SQTIHQWPATLVQPVGSPLSLECTVEGTSNPNLYWYRQAAGRGLQLLFYSVGIGQISSEVPQNLSASRPQDRQFILSSKKLLLSDSGFYLCAWSGTGPKNYGYTFGSGTRLTVV.

This clonotype was seen a few times. The chain employs TRBV7-2 and TRBJ2-3; no reliable D call. Trimming removed 1 base at V and 1 base at J, with 9 bases between. The CDR3 is 15 residues long. Germline CDR1 is SGHTA and CDR2 is FQGNSA. The CDR3 DNA is TGTGCCAGCAGCTTAGGCTTTGCGGGCACAGATACGCAGTATTTT. It yields the protein CASSLGFAGTDTQYF.

This clonotype was seen a handful of times. The rearrangement joins TRBV7-8 to TRBJ2-7; 11 bases line up with TRBD2. Trimming at V came to 1 base and at J to 6 bases, leaving 5 bases not matched to a gene. Germline CDR1 SGHVS, CDR2 FQNEAQ. CDR3 size: 15 residues. As DNA, the CDR3 is TGTGCCAGCAGCTTAGGTTGGGGACTAGCGGCCGAGCAGTACTTC. It is translated as CASSLGWGLAAEQYF. Full variable domain (outside the CDR3, taken from reference TRBV7-8 and TRBJ2-7): GAGVSQSPRYKVAKRGQDVALRCDPISGHVSLFWYQQALGQGPEFLTYFQNEAQLDKSGLPSDRFFAERPEGSVSTLKIQRTQQEDSAVYLCASSLGWGLAAEQYFGPGTRLTVT.

The chain recombines TRBV5-6 with TRBJ2-2, with TRBD1 matching 9 bases. J lost 6 bases, V lost 2 bases, and 8 bases had no gene match. This CDR3 has 16 residues. The germline V gene encodes CDR1 SGHDT and CDR2 YYEEEE. Here the CDR3 DNA reads TGTGCCAGCAGCTTTTACGGGACAGGGATCGCCGGGGAGCTGTTTTTT. It yields the protein CASSFYGTGIAGELFF.

V usage is TRBV14 and J usage is TRBJ1-6; tentatively, D is TRBD1 (6 bases). CDR3 length: 14 amino acids. CDR1 and CDR2 from the germline V gene are SGHDN and FVKESK. With 3 bases removed from V and 7 bases from J, the gap between germline ends came to 10 bases. In DNA form, the CDR3 reads TGTGCCAGCAGCCATTACACAGGGAATTCACCCCTCCACTTT. Its translation is CASSHYTGNSPLHF.

This clonotype was seen more than once but under ten times. Here the CDR3 DNA reads TGCGCCAGCAGCCAAGATCGCAGCAGGGGTGCTGAAGCTTTCTTT. This encodes CASSQDRSRGAEAFF. The chain is built from TRBV4-3 and TRBJ1-1; possibly TRBD1 for D (6 bases). Germline CDR1 is LGHNA and CDR2 is YSLEER. The CDR3 runs 15 residues. The V gene lost 0 bases and the J gene lost 6 bases, with 14 bases spanning the gap.

Details on this clonotype: A much bigger clone sits one base away, suggesting this may be a read error. This chain joins TRBV13 and TRBJ1-1; possibly TRBD1 for D (5 bases). Germline V gene lookup returns CDR1 PRHDT and CDR2 FYEKMQ (reference sequence). The CDR3 contains 15 residues. The germline V and J ends were trimmed by 4 bases and 4 bases, with 16 bases remaining between them. The CDR3 DNA reads as TGTGCCAGCAGCTCGACGGGGGGGGTGAGCACTGAAGCTTTCTTT. Protein: CASSSTGGVSTEAFF.

V gene TRBV7-2 combines with J gene TRBJ2-5, with 7 positions matching TRBD2. There are 14 residues in the CDR3. Germline loops: CDR1 SGHTA, CDR2 FQGNSA. V was pared by 2 bases and J by 2 bases, with 2 bases of the junction left unmatched. The CDR3 region is CASSLRLAQETQYF. The CDR3 coding sequence is TGTGCCAGCAGCTTACGACTAGCTCAAGAGACCCAGTACTTC.

CDR3 loop: CSASVGQGLYGYTF. CDR3 nucleotide sequence: TGCAGTGCTAGCGTGGGACAGGGGCTCTATGGCTACACCTTC. This chain connects TRBV20-1 to TRBJ1-2, with 10 bases lining up with TRBD1. After removal of 3 bases from V and 4 bases from J, the junction contained 5 bases not matched to a gene. The V gene's germline CDR1 is DFQATT and CDR2 SNEGSKA (reference sequence). This CDR3 spans 14 amino acids.

V and J are TRBV6-1 and TRBJ2-5; 11 nucleotides agree with TRBD2. Near its end, the DNA agrees better with TRBJ2-1, so the J call may be wrong. Germline V gene sequence: CDR1 MNHNS, CDR2 SASEGT. The CDR3 totals 14 residues. CDR3 coding DNA: TGTGCCAGTAATAGCGGGAGGGGTTACAATGAGCAGTTCTTC. It encodes CASNSGRGYNEQFF.